Shown below are 31 T cell receptor beta chains from a single sample sequenced in a study of cytomegalovirus exposure and HLA in healthy donors. In the PCR, 60 Vbeta and 13 Jbeta primers were used. Some clones are missing from TCRdb's copy, which holds only in-frame ones; the method was immunoSEQ multiplex PCR. The table shows around 70,000 clones, with about nine tenths occurring only once. The sequenced sample consisted of PBMCs. Receptors originate from a woman in her 30s in good health and CMV-seronegative.

This chain links TRBV4-2 with TRBJ1-1; D is uncertain. The CDR3 spans 14 residues. Germline-derived CDR1 and CDR2 are LGHNA and YNFKEQ. V was cut by 2 bases and J by 1 base, with 8 bases left in between. CDR3 sequence (DNA): TGTGCCAGCAGCCAATTACAGCAGAACACTGAAGCTTTCTTT. Protein product: CASSQLQQNTEAFF.

This chain links TRBV30 with TRBJ2-6; 9 bases match TRBD1. Looked up from germline, CDR1 is GTSNPN and CDR2 is SVGIG (reference sequence). This CDR3 contains 18 residues. V shed 1 base, J shed 1 base, and the junction held 8 bases outside the gene matches. The DNA of the CDR3 is TGTGCCTGGAGTGATCCCGGGACAGGGTATTCTGGGGCCAACGTCCTGACTTTC. Residues: CAWSDPGTGYSGANVLTF.

CDR3 sequence (DNA): TGTGCCAGCAGTTTTCGGGGGTTAGAGAATGAGCAGTTCTTC. It translates to CASSFRGLENEQFF. The V and J genes are TRBV27 and TRBJ2-1, with D tentatively TRBD2 (6 bases). There are 14 residues in the CDR3. Germline CDR1 reads MNHEY; CDR2 reads SMNVEV (reference sequence). Trimming took 3 bases from V and 7 from J, leaving 13 bases between them.

The J gene is TRBJ1-1, the V gene TRBV19; D might be TRBD1 (5 bases). V lost 6 bases and J 6 bases, leaving 17 bases between the germline ends. CDR1 is LNHDA, CDR2 SQIVND, per germline (reference sequence). The CDR3 extends over 14 amino acids. In DNA form, the CDR3 reads TGTGCCAGTAGAGCGCAGGGTCGCGGCCCTGAAGCTTTCTTT. This encodes CASRAQGRGPEAFF.

The V call is TRBV7-2, the J call TRBJ1-1; 7 bases align to TRBD1. This CDR3 is 15 amino acids long. Looked up from germline, CDR1 is SGHTA and CDR2 is FQGNSA. Losses at the gene ends were 5 bases for V and 1 base for J; bases not matched to a gene: 7. CDR3: CASSARQGSNTEAFF. The CDR3 DNA follows: TGTGCCAGCAGCGCCCGACAGGGCTCGAACACTGAAGCTTTCTTT. Together with reference TRBV7-2 and TRBJ1-1, the CDR3 gives the full variable domain: GAGVSQSPSNKVTEKGKDVELRCDPISGHTALYWYRQSLGQGLEFLIYFQGNSAPDKSGLPSDRFSAERTGGSVSTLTIQRTQQEDSAVYLCASSARQGSNTEAFFGQGTRLTVV.

The CDR3 bases are TGTGCCAGCAGCTGGGGACAGGGGGGAGAGACCCAGTACTTC. The encoded protein is CASSWGQGGETQYF. The V gene is TRBV5-5, the J gene TRBJ2-5, with 11 bases lining up with TRBD1. The CDR3 contains 14 residues. Losses at the gene ends were 3 bases for V and 4 bases for J; bases not matched to a gene: 2. CDR1 SGHKS and CDR2 YYEKEE come from the germline V gene (reference sequence).

The chain carries TRBV11-3 and TRBJ1-2; 7 bases are a match to TRBD1. The CDR3 has 16 residues. With 5 bases clipped from V and 4 bases from J, the junction kept 13 bases outside the gene matches. The germline V gene encodes CDR1 SGHNT and CDR2 YENEEA. CDR3 loop: CASSPIFQTGTYGYTF. The CDR3 DNA sequence: TGTGCCAGCAGCCCAATATTCCAGACAGGGACCTATGGCTACACCTTC.

The sample holds one count of this clone. J is TRBJ2-5 and V is TRBV21-1; the D call of TRBD1 is as the table states it, not checked on the DNA. TRBV21-1 counts as a pseudogene. CDR3 length: 15 amino acids. The CDR3 is CASSTPGPLQETQYF. For the CDR3, the DNA is TGTGCCAGCAGCACCCCAGGGCCCCTCCAAGAGACCCAGTACTTC.

V usage is TRBV27 and J usage is TRBJ1-6; D remains unclear. Germline lookup yields CDR1 MNHEY and CDR2 SMNVEV (reference sequence). V lost 6 bases and J 7 bases, leaving 13 bases between the germline ends. The CDR3 sequence is 14 residues long. Here the CDR3 DNA reads TGTGCCAGCAGCCCCTGGGCTATGAATTCACCCCTCCACTTT. This gives the protein CASSPWAMNSPLHF.

The chain links TRBV11-1 to TRBJ2-1; D ambiguous. The V end lost 0 bases, the J end lost 4 bases, and 4 bases lay between the germline ends. The CDR3 contains 13 residues. Germline-derived CDR1 and CDR2 are SGHAT and FQDESV (reference sequence). CDR3: CASSLARYNEQFF. CDR3 coding DNA: TGTGCCAGCAGCTTAGCGCGGTACAATGAGCAGTTCTTC.

The chain recombines TRBV29-1 with TRBJ2-3; perhaps TRBD2 as D (6 bases). The CDR3 contains 13 residues. Trimming stripped 3 bases from V and 2 bases from J, with 9 bases between. Per the germline V gene, CDR1 is SQVTM and CDR2 is ANQGSEA. The CDR3 sequence: CSVERGVTDTQYF. DNA of the CDR3: TGCAGCGTTGAGCGCGGGGTCACAGATACGCAGTATTTT.

This clone was recorded a few times. This chain uses TRBV5-4 with TRBJ2-7; the D gene is possibly TRBD2 (5 bases). The length of the CDR3 is 15 residues. Trimming removed 5 bases from V and 3 bases from J, with 18 bases in between. Germline lookup yields CDR1 SGHNT and CDR2 YYREEE (reference sequence). The CDR3 region has the DNA TGTGCCAGCAGAAAGGATGTGACTACTCGCTACGAGCAGTACTTC. It encodes CASRKDVTTRYEQYF.

V gene TRBV9 combines with J gene TRBJ2-3, with 10 bases that match TRBD2. The CDR3 spans 15 residues. In germline, CDR1 is SGDLS, CDR2 YYNGEE. Trimming removed 1 base from V and 3 bases from J; junction bases left unmatched: 2. CDR3 sequence reads: CASSVLAGVTDTQYF. CDR3 DNA: TGTGCCAGCAGCGTACTAGCGGGAGTAACAGATACGCAGTATTTT. The variable domain in full, with the rest retrieved from reference TRBV9 and TRBJ2-3, is DSGVTQTPKHLITATGQRVTLRCSPRSGDLSVYWYQQSLDQGLQFLIQYYNGEERAKGNILERFSAQQFPDLHSELNLSSLELGDSALYFCASSVLAGVTDTQYFGPGTRLTVL.

The chain combines TRBV7-2 with TRBJ2-7; TRBD1 is a possible D gene (5 bases). CDR3 length equals 13 residues. Germline values: CDR1 SGHTA, CDR2 FQGNSA. Trimming shortened V by 4 bases and J by 1 base, and 8 bases separated the two germline ends. The CDR3 DNA follows: TGTGCCAGCAGCTCCAGGGTTTCCTACGAGCAGTACTTC. Translation gives CASSSRVSYEQYF.

The chain uses TRBV6-1 and TRBJ2-7; TRBD2 aligns across 8 bases. V lost 6 bases and J lost 3; bases outside the gene matches: 10. The CDR3 is made up of 15 amino acids. Per germline, CDR1 MNHNS and CDR2 SASEGT. The chain's CDR3 is CASREPGREGYEQYF. The CDR3 bases are TGTGCCAGCAGGGAACCGGGACGGGAGGGCTACGAGCAGTACTTC.

The V gene is TRBV29-1, the J gene TRBJ2-1, with TRBD1 matching over 9 bases. This CDR3 region has 14 residues. The V gene's germline CDR1 is SQVTM and CDR2 ANQGSEA. J lost 10 bases, V lost 0 bases, and 7 bases had no gene match. CDR3 in amino acids: CSVEDRDREREQFF. CDR3 DNA: TGCAGCGTTGAAGATCGGGACAGGGAGAGAGAGCAGTTCTTC.

CDR3 DNA: TGTGCCTGGAGTGTACTCGCGGTCGGGACAACTACCTACGAGCAGTACTTC. Protein sequence: CAWSVLAVGTTTYEQYF. This chain joins TRBV30 and TRBJ2-7; a possible D gene is TRBD1 (6 bases). Germline V lookup: CDR1 GTSNPN, CDR2 SVGIG (reference sequence). Trimming took off 0 bases at V and 2 bases at J, with 20 bases between the two ends. There are 17 residues in the CDR3.

V gene TRBV28 combines with J gene TRBJ2-7; D not certain. The ends were cut back, 5 bases at V and 3 bases at J, with 8 bases in the middle. The CDR3 consists of 12 residues. Per the germline V gene, CDR1 is MDHEN and CDR2 is SYDVKM. As DNA, the CDR3 is TGTGCCAGCAGTCTAACGCGCTACGAGCAGTACTTC. Encoded protein: CASSLTRYEQYF.

This clone was seen a single time. The V and J genes are TRBV5-1 and TRBJ2-7; tentative D call: TRBD1 (6 bases). This CDR3 is built from 14 residues. Trimming stripped 6 bases from V and 7 bases from J, with 20 bases between. Germline V gene lookup returns CDR1 SGHRS and CDR2 YFSETQ. CDR3 coding DNA: TGCGCCAGCACCTGGGGGCGCAGGGAAGGGGAGCAGTACTTC. Its protein is CASTWGRREGEQYF.

The V and J genes are TRBV28 and TRBJ2-2, with 9 bases identical to TRBD1. The CDR3 covers 16 residues. Germline values: CDR1 MDHEN, CDR2 SYDVKM. V was clipped by 1 base and J by 4 bases; unmatched bases: 4. CDR3 sequence reads: CASSLSGTGSTGELFF. In DNA, the CDR3 is TGTGCCAGCAGTTTATCTGGGACAGGGAGCACCGGGGAGCTGTTTTTT.

The CDR3 DNA reads TGTGCCAGCAGACGAGGACAGGGCTCGAACACCGGGGAGCTGTTTTTT. This sequence encodes CASRRGQGSNTGELFF. This chain uses TRBV7-2 with TRBJ2-2, with 8 bases identical to TRBD1. The CDR3 runs to 16 residues. Trimming cost V 6 bases and J 0 bases; bases outside gene matches: 6. Germline values: CDR1 SGHTA, CDR2 FQGNSA.

This chain uses TRBV10-3 with TRBJ2-5; D gene unclear. CDR1 and CDR2 (germline): ENHRY, SYGVKD. Trimming pared 6 bases from V and 2 bases from J, leaving 10 bases between. The CDR3 consists of 13 residues. CDR3 region: CAISAGRQETQYF. The DNA of the CDR3 is TGTGCCATCAGCGCCGGTCGTCAAGAGACCCAGTACTTC.

This clone occurred once. J is TRBJ2-3 and V is TRBV9; 10 bases fit TRBD2. The CDR3 loop spans 15 amino acids. Trimming took 0 bases from V and 3 from J; bases not matched to a gene: 1. Germline V lookup: CDR1 SGDLS, CDR2 YYNGEE. CDR3 nucleotides: TGTGCCAGCAGCGTAGGAGCGGGAGGGACAGATACGCAGTATTTT. Protein: CASSVGAGGTDTQYF.

The CDR3 loop reads CSASQGRAGNTIYF. The CDR3 nucleotides are TGCAGCGCCTCACAGGGACGGGCTGGAAACACCATATATTTT. The chain is built from TRBV29-1 and TRBJ1-3, with D perhaps matching TRBD1 (6 bases). The germline V gene encodes CDR1 SQVTM and CDR2 ANQGSEA. This CDR3 has 14 residues. Trimming cost V 7 bases and J 2 bases, with 15 bases left between them. Variable domain in full (rest from reference TRBV29-1 and TRBJ1-3): SAVISQKPSRDICQRGTSLTIQCQVDSQVTMMFWYRQQPGQSLTLIATANQGSEATYESGFVIDKFPISRPNLTFSTLTVSNMSPEDSSIYLCSASQGRAGNTIYFGEGSWLTVV.

The chain combines TRBV28 with TRBJ2-7, with D maybe TRBD1 (6 bases). Looked up from germline, CDR1 is MDHEN and CDR2 is SYDVKM. Trimming took 3 bases from V and 3 from J, leaving 12 bases between them. The CDR3 totals 14 residues. CDR3 sequence reads: CASSLRQGNYEQYF. The CDR3 DNA reads as TGTGCCAGCAGTTTGAGGCAGGGGAACTACGAGCAGTACTTC. Using reference TRBV28 and TRBJ2-7 for the parts outside the CDR3, the full variable domain is DVKVTQSSRYLVKRTGEKVFLECVQDMDHENMFWYRQDPGLGLRLIYFSYDVKMKEKGDIPEGYSVSREKKERFSLILESASTNQTSMYLCASSLRQGNYEQYFGPGTRLTVT.

J is TRBJ2-4 and V is TRBV9; 12 nucleotides match TRBD2. The V gene's germline CDR1 is SGDLS and CDR2 YYNGEE. The CDR3 sequence is 16 residues long. V shed 4 bases and J 2 bases; nucleotides not matched to a gene: 4. The CDR3 sequence: CASSSLAGGPKNIQYF. The CDR3, as DNA: TGTGCCAGCAGCTCTCTAGCGGGAGGGCCCAAAAACATTCAGTACTTC.

This clone was detected once. This chain joins TRBV7-2 and TRBJ1-6; D gene uncertain. V dropped 7 bases and J dropped 6 bases, with 7 bases sitting between them. Germline CDR1 reads SGHTA; CDR2 reads FQGNSA. The length of the CDR3 is 12 residues. CDR3 sequence: CASTGSNSPLHF. The CDR3 DNA reads as TGTGCCAGCACTGGCAGTAATTCACCCCTCCACTTT.

The rearrangement joins TRBV7-9 to TRBJ2-5, with D maybe TRBD1 (5 bases). Trimming removed 1 base at V and 6 bases at J, with 12 bases between. The CDR3 spans 14 residues. Germline values: CDR1 SEHNR, CDR2 FQNEAQ (reference sequence). CDR3 coding DNA: TGTGCCAGCAGCTTAGAAGGGGTGCGGAAGACCCAGTACTTC. Amino acids: CASSLEGVRKTQYF.

The chain recombines TRBV13 with TRBJ2-1, with TRBD2 identical over 7 bases. V trimming: 0 bases; J trimming: 1 base; junction bases outside the gene matches: 3. This CDR3 spans 16 amino acids. Germline V gene sequence: CDR1 PRHDT, CDR2 FYEKMQ (reference sequence). DNA of the CDR3: TGTGCCAGCAGCTTAGGACCTAGCGGATCCTACAATGAGCAGTTCTTC. Translating it yields CASSLGPSGSYNEQFF.

The genes are TRBV10-2 and TRBJ2-7; TRBD2 matches at 11 bases. CDR1 and CDR2 (germline): WSHSY, SAAADI. V dropped 6 bases and J dropped 4; count of bases not matched to a gene: 8. The CDR3 length is 15 residues. The CDR3 nucleotides are TGCGCCAGCAGCCACGGACTAGCGGGTATATACGAGCAGTACTTC. It translates to CASSHGLAGIYEQYF.

The chain uses TRBV30 and TRBJ1-1; D gene unclear. Per germline, CDR1 GTSNPN and CDR2 SVGIG (reference sequence). V was clipped by 0 bases and J by 1 base, with 6 bases between them. CDR3 length: 13 amino acids. CDR3 amino acids: CAWSVLANTEAFF. Here the CDR3 DNA reads TGTGCCTGGAGTGTACTCGCGAACACTGAAGCTTTCTTT.